A selection of T cell receptor beta chains follows, all from one sample in a study of beta chain features in type 1 diabetes. This table comes from immunoSEQ multiplex PCR, and its TCRdb copy is limited to in-frame clones, with some not included. Among 200,000 to 250,000 clones listed, 25% to 30% were seen once. The material sequenced was central memory CD4+ T cells from blood. Receptor source: a man aged 30-40 years in good health. The CDR3 runs from the conserved cysteine through the conserved F or W. D genes are given only for firm matches. Clone sizes are given selectively: once, few, many, or a class where the clone is expanded.

CDR3 length | J gene | V gene | clone size | D gene | CDR3 protein | CDR3 DNA
14 | TRBJ2-7 | TRBV10-3 | few | . | CAISLQATVYEQYF | TGTGCCATCAGTTTACAGGCGACTGTATACGAGCAGTACTTC
16 | TRBJ1-1 | TRBV5-4 | . | TRBD1 | CASSDGQGKGNTEAFF | TGTGCCAGCAGCGACGGACAGGGGAAAGGGAACACTGAAGCTTTCTTT
11 | TRBJ1-1 | TRBV29-1 | few | . | CSVDTVYEAFF | TGCAGCGTTGATACGGTCTATGAAGCTTTCTTT
13 | TRBJ2-7 | TRBV2 | . | . | CASRQTGSYEQYF | TGTGCCAGCAGGCAGACGGGATCCTACGAGCAGTACTTC
15 | TRBJ1-5 | TRBV19 | few | TRBD1 | CASNPDRVSGQPQHF | TGTGCCAGTAACCCGGACAGGGTAAGCGGCCAGCCCCAGCATTTT
16 | TRBJ1-6 | TRBV7-2 | . | TRBD1 | CASSPDGDRRMGPLHF | TGTGCCAGCAGCCCAGACGGGGACAGACGAATGGGACCCCTCCACTTT
14 | TRBJ1-1 | TRBV7-2 | . | . | CASSTVGSGTEAFF | TGTGCCAGCAGCACCGTTGGTTCTGGCACTGAAGCTTTCTTT
14 | TRBJ2-5 | TRBV5-6 | . | TRBD2 | CASSRGVSQETQYF | TGTGCCAGCAGCCGGGGGGTGAGTCAAGAGACCCAGTACTTC
16 | TRBJ1-5 | TRBV19 | . | . | CASSKRQDYSNQPQHF | TGTGCCAGTAGTAAGAGACAGGATTATAGCAATCAGCCCCAGCATTTT
11 | TRBJ2-2 | TRBV7-2 | . | . | CASSWTGELFF | TGTGCCAGCAGCTGGACCGGGGAGCTGTTTTTT
15 | TRBJ1-1 | TRBV5-1 | few | . | CASSLDPPMNTEAFF | TGCGCCAGCAGCTTGGATCCGCCCATGAACACTGAAGCTTTCTTT
15 | TRBJ2-5 | TRBV11-2 | . | . | CASSLGRVNAQTQYF | TGTGCCAGCAGCTTAGGCAGGGTCAATGCACAGACCCAGTACTTC
15 | TRBJ2-4 | TRBV2 | . | . | CASSASILAKNIQYF | TGTGCCAGCAGCGCCTCCATTCTAGCCAAAAACATTCAGTACTTC
15 | TRBJ2-1 | TRBV30 | few | . | CAWSVSTGRVGEQFF | TGTGCCTGGAGTGTCTCGACAGGGAGGGTGGGTGAGCAGTTCTTC